Listed below are T cell receptor beta chains from one sample, sequenced in a study of sequential checkpoint blockade in melanoma. Method: immunoSEQ multiplex PCR; TCRdb's copy keeps in-frame clones and lacks some. This table has approximately 9,300 clones, about three quarters appearing once. Sample: CD8+ T cells sorted from blood (inferred from file names), taken from a patient given nivolumab and ipilimumab in sequence. The receptors were gathered from a human donor with melanoma. The CDR3 runs from the conserved cysteine through the conserved F or W. D genes are given only for firm matches. The size field is filled for only some rows; it gives once, few, many or a size class.

cdr3_nt	cdr3_aa	j_call	v_call	d_call	clone_size
TGTGCCAGCAGTTGGGGGACAGGGGAAACCGGGGAGCTGTTTTTT	CASSWGTGETGELFF	TRBJ2-2	TRBV6-6	TRBD1	-
TGTGCCAGCAGTTTATCCCGACAGGGCGGTGAAAAACTGTTTTTT	CASSLSRQGGEKLFF	TRBJ1-4	TRBV27	TRBD1	-
TGTGCCACCAGCAGAGGGGGGAGACTAGCGGGAGTGGATGAGCAGTTCTTC	CATSRGGRLAGVDEQFF	TRBJ2-1	TRBV15	TRBD2	once
TGTGCCAGCAGTGAAAAGCCTAAGAACACTGAAGCTTTCTTT	CASSEKPKNTEAFF	TRBJ1-1	TRBV2	-	few
TGTGCCAGCAGTTACTCTGGCAGCGGGGGGGATACGCAGTATTTT	CASSYSGSGGDTQYF	TRBJ2-3	TRBV6-6	TRBD2	once
TGTGCCAGCAGTTGGGACTCCACAGATACGCAGTATTTT	CASSWDSTDTQYF	TRBJ2-3	TRBV6-6	-	-
TGTGCCAGTAGTATAACTAGCGGCCCTCTCAATGAGCAGTTCTTC	CASSITSGPLNEQFF	TRBJ2-1	TRBV19	TRBD2	-
TGTGCCATACACAGGGGGACTGAAGCTTTCTTT	CAIHRGTEAFF	TRBJ1-1	TRBV27	TRBD1	-
TGTGCCAGCAGCTTGCCGGGACAGGGGTCGAACACTGAAGCTTTCTTT	CASSLPGQGSNTEAFF	TRBJ1-1	TRBV5-5	TRBD1	-
TGTGCCAGTAGTATTGGATCCGGAGCTGAAGCTTTCTTT	CASSIGSGAEAFF	TRBJ1-1	TRBV19	-	-
TGTGCCAGCATGGGCAGCCGCAACTATGGCTACACCTTC	CASMGSRNYGYTF	TRBJ1-2	TRBV27	-	-
TGTGCCAGCAGCGTAGATGGCGGTGGGACTGAAGCTTTCTTT	CASSVDGGGTEAFF	TRBJ1-1	TRBV9	-	-
TGCGCCAGCAGCCAAGAACAACTAGACAGCAATCAGCCCCAGCATTTT	CASSQEQLDSNQPQHF	TRBJ1-5	TRBV4-1	-	large
TGTGCCAGCAGTTGGCTAGCCAGTTACAATGAGCAGTTCTTC	CASSWLASYNEQFF	TRBJ2-1	TRBV27	-	-
TGTGCCAGCAGTTTACAGGATTCCTACGAGCAGTACTTC	CASSLQDSYEQYF	TRBJ2-7	TRBV27	-	-
TGTGCCAGCAGCCATGGGGAGACACTAGCGGCCACCGGGGAGCTGTTTTTT	CASSHGETLAATGELFF	TRBJ2-2	TRBV14	TRBD2	-
TGCGCCAGCAGAGAGGGCAGGGGGACTGAAGCTTTCTTT	CASREGRGTEAFF	TRBJ1-1	TRBV10-1	TRBD1	-
TGTGCCAGCAGTTTATCGCGGAACACTGAAGCTTTCTTT	CASSLSRNTEAFF	TRBJ1-1	TRBV27	-	-
TGTGCCAGCAGCTTAGACAGAGGCACTGAAGCTTTCTTT	CASSLDRGTEAFF	TRBJ1-1	TRBV6-5	-	-
TGTGCCAGCAGCGGAAAACAGGGGGCCGACATCTATGGCTACACCTTC	CASSGKQGADIYGYTF	TRBJ1-2	TRBV9	TRBD1	-
TGTGCCAGCAGCCAAGGGGGACAAACCTACGAGCAGTACTTC	CASSQGGQTYEQYF	TRBJ2-7	TRBV4-2	-	few
TGCGCCAGCAGTGACGTGACAGGGAACGAGCAGTACTTC	CASSDVTGNEQYF	TRBJ2-7	TRBV10-1	TRBD1	-
TGTGCCACCAGCAGAGGAGATACAGGCTACGACTTTTTTAGCACAGATACGCAGTATTTT	CATSRGDTGYDFFSTDTQYF	TRBJ2-3	TRBV15	-	-
TGCGCCAGCAGTGATTCGACGGGGGGCCCTTCCTACGAGCAGTACTTC	CASSDSTGGPSYEQYF	TRBJ2-7	TRBV10-2	-	-
TGTGCCAGCAGCACAGTCACAGGGGGAATGGGAAACACCATATATTTT	CASSTVTGGMGNTIYF	TRBJ1-3	TRBV7-9	TRBD1	few
TGTGCCAGCAGCCTAACCAGGGAGGGGGATGAGCAGTTCTTC	CASSLTREGDEQFF	TRBJ2-1	TRBV11-2	-	-
TGCGCCAGCAGCCCAGGCCAGGGGTCGTTAGACGAGCAGTACTTC	CASSPGQGSLDEQYF	TRBJ2-7	TRBV5-1	-	-
TGTGCCAGCAGTTTGCTAGGAGAGACCCAGTACTTC	CASSLLGETQYF	TRBJ2-5	TRBV27	-	-
TGTGCCAGTGGGCCCGATGCAACTAATGAAAAACTGTTTTTT	CASGPDATNEKLFF	TRBJ1-4	TRBV27	-	few
TGTGCCAGCGAGGACAGGGAGGGTTCTGGAAACACCATATATTTT	CASEDREGSGNTIYF	TRBJ1-3	TRBV7-9	TRBD1	-
TGTGCCAGCAGCCATGTAGGGACAGGAAGAGGGTCTTACGAGCAGTACTTC	CASSHVGTGRGSYEQYF	TRBJ2-7	TRBV14	TRBD1	few
TGTGCCAGCAGCGAACGACAGGGGGCTGGTACTAATGAAAAACTGTTTTTT	CASSERQGAGTNEKLFF	TRBJ1-4	TRBV9	TRBD1	-
TGTGCCAGTAGTACGGGACAGGATCTCCTCTCTGGAAACACCATATATTTT	CASSTGQDLLSGNTIYF	TRBJ1-3	TRBV19	TRBD1	few
TGTGCCAGCAGTGAAGACCGGGACAGGGGGTCATTCGACACTGAAGCTTTCTTT	CASSEDRDRGSFDTEAFF	TRBJ1-1	TRBV6-1	TRBD1	-
TGTGCCAGCAGGCCCTCCGGGACAGGGGGGACACGGGCAGATACGCAGTATTTT	CASRPSGTGGTRADTQYF	TRBJ2-3	TRBV27	TRBD1	-
TGTGCCAGTAGTACGTCCATCGAGGGTGGGGTGGCTTTCTTT	CASSTSIEGGVAFF	TRBJ1-1	TRBV19	-	-
TGTGCCAGCAGCAGCCGGGACTCACCCTATGGCTACACCTTC	CASSSRDSPYGYTF	TRBJ1-2	TRBV7-9	-	-
TGTGCCAGTATCGGGACTCTAGATACGCAGTATTTT	CASIGTLDTQYF	TRBJ2-3	TRBV2	-	-
TGTGCCAGCAGTTACGCGTACGGAAACACCATATATTTT	CASSYAYGNTIYF	TRBJ1-3	TRBV27	-	-
TGTGCCAGCAGTGAAGAACCCAGTTATCAGCCCCAGCATTTT	CASSEEPSYQPQHF	TRBJ1-5	TRBV6-1	-	-
TGTGCCAGAGGACAGGCCAGCTCCTACGAGCAGTACTTC	CARGQASSYEQYF	TRBJ2-7	TRBV2	TRBD1	-
TGTGCCAGCAGACCCCGGGACAGTTACAATGAGCAGTTCTTC	CASRPRDSYNEQFF	TRBJ2-1	TRBV11-3	TRBD1	-
TGTGCCAGCGCAGAGGAATGGTACCAAGAGACCCAGTACTTC	CASAEEWYQETQYF	TRBJ2-5	TRBV27	-	-